Listed below are T cell receptor beta chains from one sample, sequenced in a study of regulatory T cells in long-lasting Graves disease. Each CDR3 protein is one row after TCRdb ran MiXCR on the multiplex PCR reads. Of around 230,000 distinct CDR3 sequences listed, approximately 20% are singletons. The sample was peripheral blood mononuclear cells (PBMCs), taken at new diagnosis, from a patient treated with antithyroid drugs. The receptors shown here come from a female donor with Graves disease. CDR3s include the opening cysteine and the closing phenylalanine or tryptophan. The D gene is left open where the match is weak. Size tells how often a clone was seen (once, few, many) or the class of an expanded clone, and some rows leave it out.

many,TRBV2,TRBJ2-3,.,TGTGCCAGCAGACGACAGGAGAGCACAGATACGCAGTATTTT,CASRRQESTDTQYF
many,TRBV7-7,TRBJ2-1,TRBD2,TGTGCTAGCAGCTTAGGCGGGCTAGCGGGAGCCAATGAGCAGTTCTTC,CASSLGGLAGANEQFF
many,TRBV12-3/TRBV12-4,TRBJ2-2,.,TGTGCCAGCAGTCCAGCCTCGGTAAAGGGGGAGCTGTTTTTT,CASSPASVKGELFF
many,TRBV29-1,TRBJ2-5,.,TGCAGCGCCCACGGGTCTACACTTGAGACCCAGTACTTC,CSAHGSTLETQYF
many,TRBV5-1,TRBJ2-1,TRBD2,TGCGCCACCAGACTAGCGGGAGCCTCCAATGAGCAGTTCTTC,CATRLAGASNEQFF
many,TRBV24-1,TRBJ2-1,.,TGTGCCACCAGTGACCGACGGGCCACGTACAATGAGCAGTTCTTC,CATSDRRATYNEQFF
many,TRBV6-2/TRBV6-3,TRBJ2-5,.,TGTGCCAGCAGTTACTCGAACCCGGGAGTTGGAGAAGAGACCCAGTACTTC,CASSYSNPGVGEETQYF
many,TRBV19,TRBJ1-5,.,TGTGCCAGTAGGGAGGCGGGGAATCAGCCCCAGCATTTT,CASREAGNQPQHF
many,TRBV28,TRBJ2-1,.,TGTGCCAGCAGCTCCGACTCGTACAATGAGCAGTTCTTC,CASSSDSYNEQFF
many,TRBV9,TRBJ2-7,TRBD2,TGTGCCAGCAGCCCCACCGGAGTTTTAGCGGGAGACTACGAGCAGTACTTC,CASSPTGVLAGDYEQYF
many,TRBV4-1,TRBJ2-7,.,TGCGCCAGCAGCCATCCCGGGACCCGGACCTACGAGCAGTACTTC,CASSHPGTRTYEQYF
.,TRBV5-5,TRBJ2-1,TRBD2,TGTGCCAGCAGCTTACTGGGGACTAGCGACCTGCAGTTCTTC,CASSLLGTSDLQFF
many,TRBV18,TRBJ2-7,.,TGTGCCAGCGCGGCTGACAGTTCCTACGAGCAGTACTTC,CASAADSSYEQYF
.,TRBV5-4,TRBJ1-1,TRBD1,TGTGCCAGCAGCTCTTCCCGGGACAGGGGTTCAGAAGCTTTCTTT,CASSSSRDRGSEAFF
.,TRBV6-2/TRBV6-3,TRBJ2-3,.,TGTGCCAGCGGCCTGGCGGTGAGCACAGATACGCAGTATTTT,CASGLAVSTDTQYF
few,TRBV29-1,TRBJ2-1,TRBD1,TGCAGCGTTGATGTAGGGACAGGGTTTTCGAATGAGCAGTTCTTC,CSVDVGTGFSNEQFF
many,TRBV18,TRBJ1-1,.,TGTGCCAGCTCCGCAGGGGCTAACACTGAAGCTTTCTTT,CASSAGANTEAFF
many,TRBV7-2,TRBJ1-5,TRBD1,TGTGCCAGCAGCCGGGACAGGGGGAGCAATCAGCCCCAGCATTTT,CASSRDRGSNQPQHF
many,TRBV28,TRBJ2-3,.,TGTGCCAGCAGTTTAGGCGAGGGGAGAACTATCACAGATACGCAGTATTTT,CASSLGEGRTITDTQYF
.,TRBV2,TRBJ2-3,TRBD2,TGTGCCAGGATACCAGCGGGAGTAGGCACAGATACGCAGTATTTT,CARIPAGVGTDTQYF
many,TRBV4-3,TRBJ1-2,.,TGCGCCAGCAGCCAGCAATCCGGGCCAAAATATGGCTACACCTTC,CASSQQSGPKYGYTF
many,TRBV28,TRBJ2-7,TRBD1,TGTGCCAGCAGGCAACCGGGACAGGGCTCCTACGAGCAGTACTTC,CASRQPGQGSYEQYF
.,TRBV19,TRBJ2-1,.,TGTGCCAGTACGGGTTACAACCCGGGCGGCTACAATGAGCAGTTCTTC,CASTGYNPGGYNEQFF
many,TRBV27,TRBJ2-7,TRBD1,TGTGCCAGCAGTTTGGACAGGGAAAAGCAGGACGAGCAGTACTTC,CASSLDREKQDEQYF
many,TRBV28,TRBJ2-5,.,TGTGCCAGCAGTCCCGGGCCTGGAAGAGAGACCCAGTACTTC,CASSPGPGRETQYF
.,TRBV27,TRBJ2-3,TRBD2,TGTGCCAGCAATCGTCTAGCGGGAGGAAGCATAAGCACAGATACGCAGTATTTT,CASNRLAGGSISTDTQYF
many,TRBV24-1,TRBJ2-7,TRBD1,TGTGCCACCGGCTATTACAGGGGTACGTACGAGCAGTACTTC,CATGYYRGTYEQYF
few,TRBV20-1,TRBJ1-1,.,TGCAGTGCTGCCTACTCCACAGGGAACACTGAAGCTTTCTTT,CSAAYSTGNTEAFF
many,TRBV28,TRBJ2-3,.,TGTGCCAGCCATTTCGGGTCTAGCACAGATACGCAGTATTTT,CASHFGSSTDTQYF
many,TRBV29-1,TRBJ2-1,.,TGCAGCGTTGGGGACAATGAGCAGTTCTTC,CSVGDNEQFF
many,TRBV11-2,TRBJ2-5,.,TGTGCCAGCAGCTTAGTGGGGGGTAGAAAGACCCAGTACTTC,CASSLVGGRKTQYF
once,TRBV10-3,TRBJ2-1,TRBD2,TGTGCCATCAGTGAGCGGCTAGCGGTCGAAAATGAGCAGTTCTTC,CAISERLAVENEQFF
many,TRBV30,TRBJ1-3,.,TGTGCCTGGAGCGCGGGGTTTGTCGGAAACACCATATATTTT,CAWSAGFVGNTIYF
few,TRBV20-1,TRBJ2-7,TRBD2,TGCAGTGCTGTCCCCGGGACTAGCGGCTACGAGCAGTACTTC,CSAVPGTSGYEQYF
many,TRBV18,TRBJ2-1,.,TGTGCCAGCTCACCCCCAGGCGGGAATGAGCAGTTCTTC,CASSPPGGNEQFF
many,TRBV30,TRBJ2-1,.,TGTGCCTGGCGGAGAGACAATGAGCAGTTCTTC,CAWRRDNEQFF
many,TRBV9,TRBJ2-1,TRBD2,TGTGCCAGCAGCGTAGGACTAGCGGCCCCCAATGAGCAGTTCTTC,CASSVGLAAPNEQFF
many,TRBV11-2,TRBJ2-1,TRBD2,TGTGCCAGCAGCTTAGTTGGTCTAGCGGACAATGAGCAGTTCTTC,CASSLVGLADNEQFF
.,TRBV12-3/TRBV12-4,TRBJ1-1,.,TGTGCCAGCAGGGGGGGAAGTGAACAGAACACTGAAGCTTTCTTT,CASRGGSEQNTEAFF
many,TRBV2,TRBJ1-1,.,TGTGCCAGCAGTGAAGCGCTTCAGGGGTTGGCTGAAGCTTTCTTT,CASSEALQGLAEAFF
many,TRBV6-2/TRBV6-3,TRBJ2-2,TRBD1,TGTGCCAGCAGTTGGGACAGCGGCGCTCCCGGGGAGCTGTTTTTT,CASSWDSGAPGELFF
many,TRBV4-2,TRBJ2-7,TRBD2,TGTGCCAGCAGCCATGGGGGACTAGCGGCACTCTCCTACGAGCAGTACTTC,CASSHGGLAALSYEQYF
many,TRBV20-1,TRBJ1-2,.,TGCAGTGCTAGAGGGGAGGCGTCTAACTATGGCTACACCTTC,CSARGEASNYGYTF